This T cell receptor beta chain was sequenced for a study of identical twins' blood T cells. This clonotype has ten or more counts. TCRdb called the 5' RACE reads again in MiXCR, with one record for every CDR3 protein. The sample lists a few hundred thousand distinct CDR3 sequences; approximately 30% were seen once. V was pared by 5 bases and J by 1 base, with 21 bases between. The CDR3 has 18 amino acids. Germline CDR1 and CDR2: SNHLY and FYNNEI. The chain couples TRBV2 to TRBJ1-3, with D possibly matching TRBD1 (5 bases). The TCR comes from a woman aged 18-49 years in good health. The sample comprised PBMCs. Here the CDR3 DNA reads TGTGCCAGCAGTTTCGAACTCGACAGTGGCAGGTCTGGAAACACCATATATTTT. It translates to CASSFELDSGRSGNTIYF.